The 11 T cell receptor beta chains presented below share a single source sample, sequenced in a study of blood T cell repertoires in COVID-19. The method was immunoSEQ multiplex PCR; TCRdb's version includes in-frame clones alone and lacks a portion of them. The sample holds some 270,000 clones, 89% seen once. Input material: peripheral blood. Receptor source: a woman between 35 and 50 years old who had recovered from COVID-19.

The gene calls are TRBV5-1 and TRBJ2-4, with a possible D match to TRBD2 (7 bases). Trimming shortened V by 4 bases and J by 9 bases, and 17 bases separated the two germline ends. The CDR3 totals 14 residues. CDR1 and CDR2 (germline): SGHRS, YFSETQ. This chain's CDR3 is CASSKAGRGAIQYF. CDR3 DNA sequence: TGCGCCAGCAGCAAAGCGGGGAGGGGGGCCATTCAGTACTTC.

V usage is TRBV5-1 and J usage is TRBJ1-2; 8 bases match TRBD1. Per germline, CDR1 SGHRS and CDR2 YFSETQ. The V segment lost 0 bases and the J segment 3 bases; nucleotides outside the gene matches: 7. The CDR3 has 16 amino acids. The CDR3 sequence: CASSLAFADRDYGYTF. The CDR3 DNA follows: TGCGCCAGCAGCTTGGCCTTCGCGGACAGGGACTATGGCTACACCTTC. Combining the CDR3 with reference TRBV5-1 and TRBJ1-2 gives the whole variable domain KAGVTQTPRYLIKTRGQQVTLSCSPISGHRSVSWYQQTPGQGLQFLFEYFSETQRNKGNFPGRFSGRQFSNSRSEMNVSTLELGDSALYLCASSLAFADRDYGYTFGSGTRLTVV.

CDR3 sequence (DNA): TGTGCCAGCAGTGACAGGGCGCCCTACGAGCAGTACTTC. Protein product: CASSDRAPYEQYF. V usage is TRBV25-1 and J usage is TRBJ2-7, with a possible D match to TRBD1 (5 bases). V dropped 3 bases and J dropped 2 bases, with 8 bases sitting between them. Germline lookup yields CDR1 MGHDK and CDR2 SYGVNS. The CDR3 extends over 13 amino acids.

This chain joins TRBV13 and TRBJ1-2, with 7 bases aligning to TRBD1. Germline lookup yields CDR1 PRHDT and CDR2 FYEKMQ (reference sequence). This CDR3 contains 14 residues. Germline trimming cut 6 bases from V and 3 bases from J; bases unmatched to any gene: 7. Here the CDR3 reads CASSVRGRDYGYTF. CDR3 DNA sequence: TGTGCCAGCAGTGTGAGGGGGCGCGACTATGGCTACACCTTC.

The gene calls are TRBV9 and TRBJ1-1; 10 bases map to TRBD1. V was pared by 3 bases and J by 7 bases, with 6 bases of the junction left unmatched. CDR3 length: 14 residues. Germline CDR1 and CDR2: SGDLS and YYNGEE. Written as DNA, the CDR3 is TGTGCCAGCAGCGGAGGGACAGGGGACTTTGAAGCTTTCTTT. Its translation is CASSGGTGDFEAFF.

In its sample, this clone was seen a few times. A read error may produce the germline difference seen at one junction end. The chain recombines TRBV11-3 with TRBJ2-1; 9 positions match TRBD1. Germline CDR1 is SGHNT and CDR2 is YENEEA. The CDR3 has 18 amino acids. The CDR3 DNA follows: TGTGCGAGCAGTCTCAATACAGGGGGCATTTTCTCCTACAATGAGCAGTTCTTC. Its protein is CASSLNTGGIFSYNEQFF.

This chain links TRBV6-5 with TRBJ1-1; the match to TRBD1 covers 8 bases. Trimming cost V 6 bases and J 8 bases; bases outside gene matches: 8. Germline V gene lookup returns CDR1 MNHEY and CDR2 SVGAGI. This CDR3 region has 13 residues. The CDR3 nucleotides read TGTGCCAGCAGCACCGGGACAGGTCAAGAAGCTTTCTTT. Protein product: CASSTGTGQEAFF.

This clone appeared a single time. The V call is TRBV5-1, the J call TRBJ2-1; 12 bases map to TRBD1. The V segment lost 4 bases and the J segment 9 bases; nucleotides outside the gene matches: 8. The CDR3 is made up of 15 amino acids. Germline CDR1 is SGHRS and CDR2 is YFSETQ. As DNA, the CDR3 is TGCGCCAGCAGCGCCGGGACAGGGGGCGAGGGTGAGCAGTTCTTC. The encoded protein is CASSAGTGGEGEQFF. Combining the CDR3 with reference TRBV5-1 and TRBJ2-1 gives the whole variable domain KAGVTQTPRYLIKTRGQQVTLSCSPISGHRSVSWYQQTPGQGLQFLFEYFSETQRNKGNFPGRFSGRQFSNSRSEMNVSTLELGDSALYLCASSAGTGGEGEQFFGPGTRLTVL.

This rearrangement joins TRBV2 to TRBJ2-2, with 8 bases lining up with TRBD2. Germline CDR1 SNHLY, CDR2 FYNNEI. Trimming removed 7 bases from V and 1 base from J; junction bases left unmatched: 2. This CDR3 comprises 14 residues. CDR3 in amino acids: CASKLAENTGELFF. CDR3 bases: TGTGCCAGCAAACTAGCGGAGAACACCGGGGAGCTGTTTTTT.

The chain joins TRBV9 to TRBJ2-1; 9 positions agree with TRBD2. J was trimmed by 7 bases and V by 6 bases; bases with no gene match: 23. The CDR3 runs 19 residues. Looked up from germline, CDR1 is SGDLS and CDR2 is YYNGEE. CDR3 residues: CASTPGRHILAGNHNEQFF. The DNA of the CDR3 is TGTGCCAGCACCCCTGGACGCCACATCCTAGCGGGAAATCATAATGAGCAGTTCTTC.

The CDR3 reads CASSLLQGNQPQHF. As DNA, the CDR3 is TGTGCCAGCAGCCTCCTACAGGGAAATCAGCCCCAGCATTTT. V gene TRBV6-5 combines with J gene TRBJ1-5, with a tentative D call TRBD1 (6 bases). The length of the CDR3 is 14 residues. The V gene lost 6 bases and the J gene lost 4 bases, with 13 bases spanning the gap. CDR1 is MNHEY and CDR2 is SVGAGI in the germline V gene.